The clone carrying this TCR beta chain was counted many times. Its matching antigen is unknown. This sample is drawn from a study of human T cells and chemical hapten exposure. Study results and caveats: Patch test score rose with PT1 expanded TCR count, significant at thresholds 8, 16 and 32, not 4.

MiXCR, applied by TCRdb to the RACE reads, yields one record per CDR3 protein. The sample consists of under 300,000 distinct CDR3 sequences, about 9.4% of them appearing once. Documented time point: pre-sensitization, week 0. Treatment given: therapeutic diphenylcyclopropenone sensitization with weekly scalp DPC. Germline V gives CDR1 MNHEY, CDR2 SVGAGI. V was pared by 6 bases and J by 3 bases, with 11 bases of the junction left unmatched. There are 17 residues in the CDR3. The receptor's source is a woman in her 40s with alopecia areata. Some clones in this sample may be carry-over from other donors' samples. The J gene is TRBJ1-6, the V gene TRBV6-5; 7 nucleotides align to TRBD1. The source was whole blood, collected in connection with sensitization to the hapten diphenylcyclopropenone (DPC). CDR3 bases: TGTGCCAGCAGCCCCGGGACAGTGAAATACTATAATTCACCCCTCCACTTT. Its translation: CASSPGTVKYYNSPLHF.